This passage covers 24 T cell receptor beta chains from one sample sequenced in a study of blood T cells in healthy people across ages (dated by TCRdb to the mid-2010s). Receptors were amplified or captured by 5' RACE. TCRdb lists the instrument as Illumina HiSeq 2500. The second PCR ran for roughly 7 to 11 cycles and used a J-beta primer mix along with a sample-barcoded 5' primer. TCRdb reworked the public reads: Q25 trimming with fastp, MiXCR clone assembly, productive beta chains retained. Identical CDR3 proteins give one entry, which carries the most common genes and DNA. This sample lists about 1.7 million distinct CDR3 sequences; roughly 27% were detected once. The ten largest clones add up to more than 6% of the sample. The specimen was blood. Every receptor here comes from a woman in her twenties or thirties in good health.

Concerning this clonotype itself: A clone one base away is much larger, so this may be a read error. The V call is TRBV5-1, the J call TRBJ2-1, with D possibly TRBD1 on 8 matching bases. Germline V gene data show CDR1 as SGHRS and CDR2 as YFSETQ. The CDR3 runs 17 residues. Trimming stripped 3 bases from V and 10 bases from J, with 26 bases between. CDR3 region: CASSSGGVGGSLGEQFF. CDR3 nucleotide sequence: TGCGCCAGCAGCTCAGGGGGCGTTGGCGGGAGTCTGGGGGAGCAGTTCTTC.

Only a few counts were recorded for this clonotype. This chain links TRBV11-3 with TRBJ2-7, with D tentatively TRBD1 (6 bases). V was trimmed by 1 base and J by 5 bases, leaving 12 bases between them. CDR3 length: 14 residues. Germline loops: CDR1 SGHNT, CDR2 YENEEA. The CDR3 is CASSLGQGNHEQYF. The CDR3 DNA reads TGTGCCAGCAGCTTAGGGCAGGGGAACCACGAGCAGTACTTC. Full variable domain (missing parts from reference TRBV11-3 and TRBJ2-7): EAGVVQSPRYKIIEKKQPVAFWCNPISGHNTLYWYLQNLGQGPELLIRYENEEAVDDSQLPKDRFSAERLKGVDSTLKIQPAELGDSAVYLCASSLGQGNHEQYFGPGTRLTVT.

This clonotype was detected only a few times. The V call is TRBV18, the J call TRBJ2-7; 9 nucleotides align to TRBD1. The CDR3 contains 14 residues. Germline trimming cut 0 bases from V and 3 bases from J; bases unmatched to any gene: 0. Germline lookup yields CDR1 KGHSH and CDR2 LQKENI. CDR3 in amino acids: CASSPPDRGYEQYF. As DNA, the CDR3 is TGTGCCAGCTCACCACCGGACAGGGGCTACGAGCAGTACTTC.

In the case of this clonotype: The junction differs from germline at one of its ends, possibly a read error. The V and J genes are TRBV20-1 and TRBJ1-6, with TRBD1 matching 7 bases. The CDR3 has 16 amino acids. Germline CDR1 reads DFQATT; CDR2 reads SNEGSKA (reference sequence). CDR3 sequence reads: CSAGSGGRMYNSLLHF. The DNA for the CDR3 is TGCAGTGCTGGGTCAGGGGGAAGAATGTATAATTCACTCCTCCACTTT.

This clonotype was seen ten or more times. The J gene is TRBJ2-5, the V gene TRBV18; 10 bases agree with TRBD1. V was pared by 9 bases and J by 6 bases, with 7 bases of the junction left unmatched. CDR3 size: 13 residues. Germline CDR1 and CDR2: KGHSH and LQKENI. This CDR3 is CASLGTGEKTQYF. The CDR3 coding sequence is TGTGCCAGTCTCGGGACAGGGGAAAAGACCCAGTACTTC.

The genes are TRBV5-1 and TRBJ2-7; D is uncertain. The CDR3 is 16 amino acids. Between the trimmed V and J ends, which lost 0 bases and 3 bases, there was a span of 16 bases. The germline V gene has CDR1 SGHRS and CDR2 YFSETQ. CDR3 nucleotides: TGCGCCAGCAGCTTGGCCGCCGGCGGCCGTCTCTACGAGCAGTACTTC. It encodes CASSLAAGGRLYEQYF.

This clonotype appeared a few times. CDR3 residues: CASLFGGGYNEQFF. In nucleotides, the CDR3 is TGTGCCAGCCTCTTTGGCGGGGGTTACAATGAGCAGTTCTTC. The chain has TRBV2 and TRBJ2-1; 7 bases line up with TRBD2. CDR1 is SNHLY, CDR2 FYNNEI, per germline. J was trimmed by 4 bases and V by 8 bases; bases with no gene match: 8. The length of the CDR3 is 14 residues.

The rearrangement uses TRBV12-3 or TRBV12-4 and TRBJ1-5, with D unresolved. The CDR3 has 13 amino acids. With 11 bases removed from V and 4 bases from J, the gap between germline ends came to 15 bases. The CDR3 here is CASMARDNQPQHF. CDR3 coding DNA: TGTGCCTCCATGGCCCGAGATAATCAGCCCCAGCATTTT.

This clonotype was seen a handful of times. The chain couples TRBV20-1 to TRBJ2-7, with 7 bases matching TRBD1. Germline assignment: CDR1 DFQATT and CDR2 SNEGSKA (reference sequence). The CDR3 is made up of 13 amino acids. V was clipped by 3 bases and J by 3 bases; unmatched bases: 5. In DNA, the CDR3 is TGCAGTGCTAGGGGACAGTCCGACTACGAGCAGTACTTC. It specifies CSARGQSDYEQYF.

In its sample, this clonotype was seen a few times. This sequence joins TRBV6-5 and TRBJ2-7, with D tentatively TRBD1 (5 bases). The germline V gene encodes CDR1 MNHEY and CDR2 SVGAGI. The CDR3 spans 13 residues. Deletions cut 3 bases from V and 6 bases from J, with 12 bases between. The CDR3 spells CASSYGRASEQYF. The CDR3, as DNA: TGTGCCAGCAGTTATGGCAGGGCGAGCGAGCAGTACTTC.

This clonotype was counted a few times. This sequence joins TRBV28 and TRBJ2-7; D might be TRBD2 (5 bases). The V gene lost 6 bases and the J gene lost 3 bases, with 9 bases spanning the gap. The CDR3 is made up of 12 amino acids. Germline V gene lookup returns CDR1 MDHEN and CDR2 SYDVKM. Here the CDR3 reads CASRGVIYEQYF. CDR3 in DNA: TGTGCCAGCAGGGGAGTAATCTACGAGCAGTACTTC.

This clonotype was recorded many times. The chain combines TRBV4-2 with TRBJ1-6; a possible D gene is TRBD1 (5 bases). The CDR3 has 15 amino acids. V was trimmed by 1 base and J by 10 bases, leaving 14 bases between them. In germline, CDR1 is LGHNA, CDR2 YNFKEQ. CDR3 loop: CASSQVRGEGSPLHF. Written as DNA, the CDR3 is TGTGCCAGCAGCCAAGTGAGGGGAGAAGGGTCACCCCTCCACTTT.

As for this clonotype: This may stem from a read error, because a much larger clone lies one nucleotide away. This rearrangement joins TRBV29-1 to TRBJ1-2; D unresolved. Germline V gene lookup returns CDR1 SQVTM and CDR2 ANQGSEA. This CDR3 has 14 residues. V was shortened by 3 bases and J by 4 bases, with 15 bases between the two germline ends. CDR3 sequence: CSVDPPETIYGYTF. As DNA, the CDR3 is TGCAGCGTTGACCCTCCGGAGACAATCTATGGCTACACCTTC.

This clonotype turned up a few times. This chain connects TRBV27 to TRBJ1-1; possibly TRBD1 for D (6 bases). Germline CDR1 and CDR2: MNHEY and SMNVEV (reference sequence). Trimming took 7 bases from V and 4 from J, leaving 19 bases between them. CDR3 size: 15 residues. CDR3 nucleotide sequence: TGTGCCAGCACTTACGTACAGGGCGGCCGCACTGAAGCTTTCTTT. It specifies CASTYVQGGRTEAFF.

On this clonotype: This could be a read error, since a much larger clone is one nucleotide away. The CDR3 does not close with the conserved phenylalanine or tryptophan, likely indicating a read error. The chain's CDR3 is CASSLARLAGNTDTQYV. CDR3 nucleotides: TGTGCCAGCAGCTTAGCGCGACTAGCGGGCAACACAGATACGCAGTATGTT. The chain combines TRBV7-2 with TRBJ2-3; TRBD2 agrees at 10 bases. After removal of 0 bases from V and 2 bases from J, the junction contained 5 bases not matched to a gene. The CDR3 is made up of 17 amino acids. CDR1 SGHTA and CDR2 FQGNSA come from the germline V gene.

This clonotype was seen many times. This rearrangement joins TRBV5-1 to TRBJ2-7; 9 bases line up with TRBD2. The J segment lost 3 bases and the V segment lost 6 bases, leaving 4 bases of the junction unmatched. Germline CDR1 and CDR2: SGHRS and YFSETQ. The CDR3 covers 13 residues. The CDR3 region has the DNA TGCGCCAGCACTGTAGCGGGAGACTACGAGCAGTACTTC. The encoded protein is CASTVAGDYEQYF.

The rearrangement joins TRBV9 to TRBJ2-3; D is unresolved. The V gene lost 0 bases and the J gene lost 1 base, with 9 bases spanning the gap. CDR3 length: 15 amino acids. Germline CDR1 reads SGDLS; CDR2 reads YYNGEE. The CDR3 spells CASSVAESGTDTQYF. The CDR3 region has the DNA TGTGCCAGCAGCGTAGCTGAAAGCGGCACAGATACGCAGTATTTT.

The chain recombines TRBV5-4 with TRBJ2-1, with a weak D call TRBD2 (5 bases). Germline values: CDR1 SGHNT, CDR2 YYREEE (reference sequence). The germline V and J ends were trimmed by 5 bases and 6 bases, with 18 bases remaining between them. CDR3 size: 15 residues. The CDR3 region has the DNA TGTGCCAGCAGTATGGACCTAGGGAGCCGCAATGAGCAGTTCTTC. It encodes CASSMDLGSRNEQFF.

Points on this clonotype: A much larger clone differs by one base, so this may be a read error. V usage is TRBV9 and J usage is TRBJ2-7; D unclear. Germline CDR1 reads SGDLS; CDR2 reads YYNGEE. The CDR3 loop spans 14 amino acids. Trimming shortened V by 3 bases and J by 2 bases, and 12 bases separated the two germline ends. The CDR3 here is CASSGEPSTYEQYF. The CDR3 nucleotides are TGTGCCAGCAGCGGAGAGCCTTCTACCTACGAGCAGTACTTC.

In this sample, this clonotype turned up a few times. The chain is built from TRBV7-6 and TRBJ2-3; possibly TRBD2 for D (7 bases). From germline, CDR1 is SGHVS and CDR2 FNYEAQ. CDR3 length: 15 residues. V shed 0 bases and J shed 4 bases, with 11 bases lying between them. This chain's CDR3 is CASSLAGGPPDTQYF. The DNA for the CDR3 is TGTGCCAGCAGCTTAGCGGGGGGGCCCCCAGATACGCAGTATTTT.

The chain couples TRBV6-6 to TRBJ2-5; TRBD1 might be the D (7 bases). Judging by the DNA end, TRBJ2-7 fits better; the J call may be wrong. This CDR3 is built from 16 residues. Germline V gene sequence: CDR1 MNHNY, CDR2 SVGAGI (reference sequence). The CDR3 bases are TGTGCCAGCAGTTACTCGGCGGGACAGACTGGCTACGAGCAGTACTTC. This gives the protein CASSYSAGQTGYEQYF.

This clonotype has only a few counts. J is TRBJ1-2 and V is TRBV10-3; possible D gene TRBD1, 5 bases. Germline V gene sequence: CDR1 ENHRY, CDR2 SYGVKD. The CDR3 extends over 15 amino acids. V lost 6 bases and J 7 bases, leaving 21 bases between the germline ends. The CDR3 protein is CAISLEDSSQGGYTF. CDR3 in DNA: TGTGCCATCAGCCTCGAAGACAGCTCCCAGGGTGGCTACACCTTC.

The V and J genes are TRBV20-1 and TRBJ1-4, with D possibly TRBD1 on 5 matching bases. The germline V gene encodes CDR1 DFQATT and CDR2 SNEGSKA (reference sequence). Trimming removed 0 bases at V and 5 bases at J, with 19 bases between. The CDR3 runs 17 residues. The CDR3 protein is CSARDSTARWGNEKLFF. CDR3 DNA sequence: TGCAGTGCTAGAGATAGTACTGCGAGATGGGGGAATGAAAAACTGTTTTTT.

This chain links TRBV12-3 or TRBV12-4 with TRBJ1-2; possible D gene TRBD1, 6 bases. The CDR3 has 16 residues. V was cut by 2 bases and J by 4 bases, with 17 bases left in between. For the CDR3, the DNA is TGTGCCAGCAGTTTACTAGAAAGAGGGGGAATCTATGGCTACACCTTC. This encodes CASSLLERGGIYGYTF.